This T cell receptor (beta chain) was recovered during a study of early T cells in non-severe SARS-CoV-2 infection. Overall study: The authors sequenced bulk RNA from unsorted whole blood, leaving chains unpaired.

CDR3 length: 15 amino acids. The germline V and J ends were trimmed by 0 bases and 2 bases, with 9 bases remaining between them. Germline V CDR1 and CDR2: SNHLY, FYNNEI. TCRdb re-called the 5' RACE reads through MiXCR, storing one row per CDR3 protein. The repertoire holds some 80,000 distinct CDR3 sequences, with 12% as singletons. This clonotype was counted only a few times. The source was whole blood, collected at baseline. The rearrangement links TRBV2 to TRBJ2-3, with D uncertain. This TCR was recovered from an adult who was a healthcare worker with PCR-confirmed SARS-CoV-2 infection or an uninfected control (not recorded which). The donor label of this sample is uncertain. The CDR3 spells CASSEALGNTDTQYF. The CDR3 coding sequence is TGTGCCAGCAGTGAAGCGCTGGGTAACACAGATACGCAGTATTTT.